Sequencing of this T cell receptor (beta chain) was carried out in a study of cytomegalovirus exposure and HLA in healthy donors. Findings of the study overall: In vitro testing confirmed a few CMV-associated chains as specific for CMV antigens.

Sequenced by immunoSEQ multiplex PCR; TCRdb stores in-frame clones only, minus some. This sample has about 120,000 clones, with 85% to 90% found just once. This clone has more than one count but fewer than ten. The antigen remains unidentified. This CDR3 is 14 amino acids long. Germline V lookup: CDR1 SGHVS, CDR2 FQNEAQ. Trimming cost V 3 bases and J 0 bases, with 9 bases left between them. V and J are TRBV7-8 and TRBJ2-7, with a tentative D call TRBD1 (5 bases). The specimen was PBMCs. This clonotype was obtained from a young woman in good health and CMV-seropositive. As DNA, the CDR3 is TGTGCCAGCAGCTTTGACAGAAGCTCCTACGAGCAGTACTTC. Encoded protein: CASSFDRSSYEQYF.